This TCR beta chain derives from a study of blood T cell repertoires in COVID-19. At the level of the study: Samples taken during acute and convalescent COVID-19 were collected in the United States, Italy and Spain. Sources were T cells, B-cell-depleted T cells, or PBMCs; the material itself was cDNA or gDNA.

How the authors handled the data: Estimated nucleated cell counts came from reference gene primer amplification. Generated by immunoSEQ multiplex PCR, the TCRdb table keeps only in-frame clones and is missing some. That table is the source of V, J and clone size, and D and trimming were worked out from the DNA. The sample contains 250,000 to 300,000 clones, around nine tenths of which appear only once. V shed 0 bases and J shed 3 bases, with 5 bases lying between them. The CDR3 contains 13 residues. The V gene's germline CDR1 is MRHNA and CDR2 SNTAGT. This clone was picked up one time. The sample taken for sequencing was peripheral blood. This TCR was recovered from a man between 40 and 49 years old with acute or convalescent COVID-19. The J gene is TRBJ1-2, the V gene TRBV6-4; D not resolved. Written as DNA, the CDR3 is TGTGCCAGCAGTGACTCTCGGTACTATGGCTACACCTTC. The encoded protein is CASSDSRYYGYTF.